Listed here is a single T cell receptor beta chain. The sample comes from a study of blood T cell repertoires in COVID-19. Study-wide context: Italy, Spain and the United States were the sources of the convalescent and acute COVID-19 samples. Sample material is recorded as cDNA or gDNA derived from T cells, B-cell-depleted T cells, or PBMCs.

This CDR3 region has 15 residues. Per the germline V gene, CDR1 is MNHNS and CDR2 is SASEGT. Trimming pared 0 bases from V and 4 bases from J, leaving 12 bases between. Authors' data handling: Amplified reference gene primers provided the basis for estimating nucleated cell counts. Some clones are missing from TCRdb's copy, which holds only in-frame ones; the method was immunoSEQ multiplex PCR. That table supplies the V and J calls and clone size; D and trimming were determined from the DNA. Found here are roughly 120,000 clones, 85% of them singletons; the top ten hold around an eighth. The receptor's source is a human donor in a cohort sampled during active COVID-19. The V call is TRBV6-1, the J call TRBJ1-2; TRBD1 might be the D (5 bases). The sequenced sample was peripheral blood. CDR3 nucleotides: TGTGCCAGCAGTGAAGCTGGGGGGTTCGGCTATGGCTACACCTTC. Translating it yields CASSEAGGFGYGYTF.